These T cell receptor beta chains were read from a single sample in a study of blood T cell repertoires in COVID-19. Here immunoSEQ multiplex PCR was the method, and the copy in TCRdb shows in-frame clones only, minus some. The table records 250,000 to 350,000 clones, 87% of them present only once. The sample taken for sequencing was peripheral blood. Receptors originate from a man younger than 35 with active or convalescent COVID-19. Both conserved end residues are part of each CDR3. Each record gives: J gene, D gene, V gene, clone size, CDR3 DNA, CDR3 protein. The D gene is left open where the match is weak. Clone sizes are given selectively: once, few, many, or a class where the clone is expanded.

TRBJ1-6	TRBD1	TRBV27	.	TGTGCCAGCACCCTCGGGACAGGGAGGAATTCACCCCTCCACTTT	CASTLGTGRNSPLHF
TRBJ2-3	TRBD2	TRBV12-3/TRBV12-4	.	TGTGCCAGCAGGGGACTAGCCCAGATGCAGTATTTT	CASRGLAQMQYF
TRBJ1-1	.	TRBV29-1	.	TGCAGCGTTGGGCGGAGGATGAACACTGAAGCTTTCTTT	CSVGRRMNTEAFF
TRBJ2-3	.	TRBV4-1	once	TGCGCCAGCAGCCCCAACCCGGGGATGAAATCAGATACGCAGTATTTT	CASSPNPGMKSDTQYF
TRBJ1-3	TRBD1	TRBV24-1	.	TGTGCCACCTCCGCGGGGACAGGGGGTTACGGGAAACACACCATATATTTT	CATSAGTGGYGKHTIYF
TRBJ2-1	TRBD2	TRBV3-1/TRBV3-2	.	TGTGCCAGCAGCCAACCCCGCGGGACTAGCTCCTACAATGAGCAGTTCTTC	CASSQPRGTSSYNEQFF
TRBJ2-7	TRBD2	TRBV11-2	once	TGTGCCAGCAGCTCGGTTAGCGGGAGGGCCGTCTACGAGCAGTACTTC	CASSSVSGRAVYEQYF
TRBJ1-4	TRBD1	TRBV6-6	.	TGTGCCAGCAGGCCGGGACAGGGGGGTAGTAATGAAAAACTGTTTTTT	CASRPGQGGSNEKLFF
TRBJ1-2	TRBD1	TRBV2	.	TGTGCCAGCAGTGAAGGTGGACAGGGGGCGTTTAGCTATGGCTACACCTTC	CASSEGGQGAFSYGYTF
TRBJ1-1	.	TRBV9	once	TGTGCCAGCAGCGCGTCGACAGGGAACACTGAAGCTTTCTTT	CASSASTGNTEAFF
TRBJ1-1	.	TRBV5-1	few	TGCGCCAGCAGCTTGGGGGACTATGTGAACACTGAAGCTTTCTTT	CASSLGDYVNTEAFF
TRBJ2-7	TRBD1	TRBV28	.	TGTGCCAGCAGGGTTTCGGGACAGGCATACGAGCAGTACTTC	CASRVSGQAYEQYF
TRBJ1-1	TRBD1	TRBV19	.	TGTGCCAGTAGTATAAGGGGGCCGACAGGGGTAAACACTGAAGCTTTCTTT	CASSIRGPTGVNTEAFF
TRBJ2-7	.	TRBV5-1	.	TGCGCCAGCAGCTTGGGTCCGGCAGGCACCTACGAGCAGTACTTC	CASSLGPAGTYEQYF
TRBJ2-1	.	TRBV29-1	.	TGCAGTTTTCCGGGGAGCTCTTCCAATGAGCAGTTCTTC	CSFPGSSSNEQFF
TRBJ2-1	.	TRBV3-1/TRBV3-2	.	TGTGCCAGCAGCCAAGCCGCGGCGGTCCCTTACAATGAGCAGTTCTTC	CASSQAAAVPYNEQFF
TRBJ2-1	.	TRBV6-5	.	TGTGCCAGCAGCGTCGAGATAACACAGGGAAATGAGCAGTTCTTC	CASSVEITQGNEQFF
TRBJ1-1	.	TRBV28	once	TGTGCCAGCAGTTTAACAGCAGAGACTGAAGCTTTCTTT	CASSLTAETEAFF
TRBJ1-3	.	TRBV10-3	.	TGTGCCATCAGTGAGTGGGGGAGGGGAAGCTCTGGAAACACCATATATTTT	CAISEWGRGSSGNTIYF
TRBJ1-5	.	TRBV9	.	TGTGCCAGCAGCGTAACTCCCGATCAGCCCCAGCATTTT	CASSVTPDQPQHF
TRBJ2-7	TRBD1	TRBV27	.	TGTGCCAGCAGCGAAATAGGACAGGGAGGGCAGTACTTC	CASSEIGQGGQYF
TRBJ2-7	.	TRBV19	.	TGTGCCAGTAGTAAGAGGTCGGACGAGCAGTACTTC	CASSKRSDEQYF